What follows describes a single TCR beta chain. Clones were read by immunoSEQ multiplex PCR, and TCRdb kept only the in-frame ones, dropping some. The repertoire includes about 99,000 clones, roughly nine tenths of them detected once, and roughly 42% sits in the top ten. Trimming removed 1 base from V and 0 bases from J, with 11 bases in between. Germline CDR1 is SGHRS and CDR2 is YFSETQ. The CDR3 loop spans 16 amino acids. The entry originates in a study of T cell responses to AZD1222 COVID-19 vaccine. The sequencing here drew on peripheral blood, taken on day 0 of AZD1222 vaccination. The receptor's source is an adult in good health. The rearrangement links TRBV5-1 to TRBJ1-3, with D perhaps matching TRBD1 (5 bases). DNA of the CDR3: TGCGCCAGCAGCTTGTCGGGACGGACCTCTGGAAACACCATATATTTT. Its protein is CASSLSGRTSGNTIYF.